This T cell receptor (beta chain) emerged from a study of CD8+ T cells in alopecia areata. On the study more broadly: Patients in the treated group were given tofacitinib by mouth, 5 to 10 mg twice a day. Tofacitinib therapy took 6 to 18 months; 6 months off drug came after. Study-wide points: TCRs were shared less clearly across patients than in mice, possibly for HLA-related reasons.

As the sequencing template, cDNA was produced by extracting RNA and reverse transcribing it. Some clones are missing from TCRdb's copy, which holds only in-frame ones; the method was immunoSEQ multiplex PCR. The table lists more than 90,000 clones, 58% of them singletons. CDR3 length equals 15 residues. Per germline, CDR1 SGHDN and CDR2 FVKESK. V lost 2 bases to trimming and J lost 3 bases, with 11 bases between them. In the case of this clone: The target antigen is unknown.

Indicated treatment: oral pan-JAK inhibitor, 5-10 mg twice daily. V gene TRBV14 combines with J gene TRBJ2-1; no clear D. Sequencing was performed on CD8+ T cells sorted from blood, taken at week 4, from a patient treated with tofacitinib. This TCR was recovered from a human donor with alopecia areata. The CDR3 protein is CASSQSGSIYNEQFF. CDR3 in DNA: TGTGCCAGCAGCCAATCAGGCTCGATCTACAATGAGCAGTTCTTC.